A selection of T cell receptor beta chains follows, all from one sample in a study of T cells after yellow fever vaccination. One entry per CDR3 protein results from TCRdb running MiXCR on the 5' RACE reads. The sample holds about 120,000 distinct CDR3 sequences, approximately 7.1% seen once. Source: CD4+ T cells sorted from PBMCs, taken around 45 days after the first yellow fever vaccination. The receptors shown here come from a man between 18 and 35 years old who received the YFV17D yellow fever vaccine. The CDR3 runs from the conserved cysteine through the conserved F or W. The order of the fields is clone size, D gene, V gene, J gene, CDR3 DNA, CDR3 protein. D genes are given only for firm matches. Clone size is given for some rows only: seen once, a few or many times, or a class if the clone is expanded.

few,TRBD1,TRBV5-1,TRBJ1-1,TGCGCCAGCAGCGGGGCTCCCGGGACAGGGTGGTTTGTGGGAAACACTGAAGCTTTCTTT,CASSGAPGTGWFVGNTEAFF
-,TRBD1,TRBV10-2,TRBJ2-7,TGCGCCAGCAGCACAGTGGTCGGGACAGGGATTTACGAGCAGTACTTC,CASSTVVGTGIYEQYF
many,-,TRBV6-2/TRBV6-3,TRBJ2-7,TGTGCCAGCAGCCCCTCCTACGAGCAGTACTTC,CASSPSYEQYF
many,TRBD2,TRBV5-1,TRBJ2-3,TGCGCCAGCGGGGCGGGGGGGCCCACAGATACGCAGTATTTT,CASGAGGPTDTQYF
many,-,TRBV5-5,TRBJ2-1,TGTGCCAGCAGCTTGGCCCGGGGACGAGGTCTAATGGAGCAGTTCTTC,CASSLARGRGLMEQFF
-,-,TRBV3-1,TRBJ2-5,TGTGCCAGCGATAGGGGAGAGACCCAGTACTTC,CASDRGETQYF
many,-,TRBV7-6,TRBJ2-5,TGTGCCAGCAGTAGCATGTCGGGGAGGCAAGAGACCCAGTACTTC,CASSSMSGRQETQYF
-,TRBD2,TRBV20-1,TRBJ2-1,TGCTGTGCTAGAGAGGGGGGGCTAGCGGGCCGTTACAATGAGCAGTTCTTC,CCAREGGLAGRYNEQFF
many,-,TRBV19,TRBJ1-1,TGTGCCAGTAACTCAGAGGGGATCGGGCTACCCACTGAAGCTTTCTTT,CASNSEGIGLPTEAFF
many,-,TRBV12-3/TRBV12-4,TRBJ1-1,TGTGCCAGCAGGGGGGCCGGGGAGCAACCTGAAGCTTTCTTT,CASRGAGEQPEAFF
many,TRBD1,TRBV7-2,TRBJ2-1,TGTGCCAGCAGCCTCTTAGACAGGGGGCGGGGTGAGCAGTTCTTC,CASSLLDRGRGEQFF
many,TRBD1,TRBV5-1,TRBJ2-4,TGCGCCAGCAGCTTACAGGGGGCGGGAAACATTCAGTACTTC,CASSLQGAGNIQYF
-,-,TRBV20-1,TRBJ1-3,TGCAGTGCCGCAGGAGGGGGCTCTGGAAACACCATATATTTT,CSAAGGGSGNTIYF
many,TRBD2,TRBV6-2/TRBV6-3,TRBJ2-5,TGTGCCAGCTACCCGGGGACTAGCGGGGGCCAAGAGACCCAGTACTTC,CASYPGTSGGQETQYF